These 10 T cell receptor beta chains came from one sample sequenced in a study of a mutant IDH1 vaccine in newly diagnosed glioma. Profiled with immunoSEQ multiplex PCR; TCRdb holds only in-frame clones, not every one. The table shows tens of thousands of clones, with around 80% occurring only once. Indicated time point: baseline, week 1 (first vaccination visit). Treatment noted: pre-vaccination baseline after standard-of-care therapy. Source: PBMCs, taken from a glioma patient treated with radiotherapy, temozolomide or both. These receptors were collected from a woman between 40 and 55 years old with glioma.

This chain connects TRBV7-9 to TRBJ1-2; D ambiguous. V lost 1 base and J 8 bases, leaving 8 bases between the germline ends. The germline gives CDR1 SEHNR, CDR2 FQNEAQ (reference sequence). The CDR3 extends over 12 amino acids. CDR3 region: CASSLDGSGYTF. The CDR3 coding sequence is TGTGCCAGCAGCTTAGATGGGAGCGGCTACACCTTC.

V is TRBV10-1 and J is TRBJ2-7, with TRBD2 identical over 7 bases. The CDR3 totals 14 residues. The ends lost 3 bases at V and 6 bases at J; junction bases unmatched: 8. From germline, CDR1 is WNHNN and CDR2 SYGVQD (reference sequence). The CDR3 nucleotides are TGCGCCAGCAGTGATTCAGGGAGGGGAACCGAGCAGTACTTC. Amino acid sequence: CASSDSGRGTEQYF.

This sequence joins TRBV4-1 and TRBJ1-1; D is perhaps TRBD1 (5 bases). Germline V CDR1 and CDR2: MGHRA, YSYEKL. Trimming cost V 4 bases and J 10 bases, with 19 bases left between them. The CDR3 is 14 amino acids. The CDR3 bases are TGCGCCAGCAGCCCAGATATGCGGGGGATGGGAGCTTTCTTT. Translation gives CASSPDMRGMGAFF.

This clone was seen just once. This chain links TRBV5-1 with TRBJ2-5; possible D gene TRBD2, 6 bases. The CDR3 length is 14 residues. CDR1 SGHRS and CDR2 YFSETQ come from the germline V gene. With 0 bases removed from V and 0 bases from J, the gap between germline ends came to 6 bases. The CDR3 DNA is TGCGCCAGCAGCTTGGCTAGCGACCAAGAGACCCAGTACTTC. Protein sequence: CASSLASDQETQYF. Together with reference TRBV5-1 and TRBJ2-5, the CDR3 gives the full variable domain: KAGVTQTPRYLIKTRGQQVTLSCSPISGHRSVSWYQQTPGQGLQFLFEYFSETQRNKGNFPGRFSGRQFSNSRSEMNVSTLELGDSALYLCASSLASDQETQYFGPGTRLLVL.

The chain carries TRBV5-6 and TRBJ1-3, with D tentatively TRBD1 (5 bases). The germline V gene has CDR1 SGHDT and CDR2 YYEEEE. This CDR3 spans 15 amino acids. The V and J ends lost 4 bases and 0 bases respectively, with 11 bases between them. The CDR3 is CASSPETASGNTIYF. In DNA, the CDR3 is TGTGCCAGCAGCCCAGAGACAGCCTCTGGAAACACCATATATTTT.

This chain links TRBV5-1 with TRBJ2-3, with D maybe TRBD1 (6 bases). The length of the CDR3 is 14 residues. The germline gives CDR1 SGHRS, CDR2 YFSETQ. V was shortened by 1 base and J by 4 bases, with 10 bases between the two germline ends. The CDR3 region is CASSLNRAADTQYF. In nucleotides, the CDR3 is TGCGCCAGCAGCTTGAACAGGGCAGCAGATACGCAGTATTTT.

V gene TRBV10-2 combines with J gene TRBJ2-2; possibly TRBD1 for D (5 bases). Germline assignment: CDR1 WSHSY and CDR2 SAAADI. This CDR3 is 15 amino acids long. V lost 10 bases to trimming and J lost 4 bases, with 19 bases between them. The CDR3: CATLKPGLPTGELFF. The CDR3 DNA follows: TGCGCCACCCTGAAGCCAGGGTTACCCACCGGGGAGCTGTTTTTT.

The chain links TRBV7-2 to TRBJ1-3; D unresolved. Trimming took off 1 base at V and 0 bases at J, with 4 bases between the two ends. Per the germline V gene, CDR1 is SGHTA and CDR2 is FQGNSA. There are 14 residues in the CDR3. The CDR3 protein is CASSLGGSGNTIYF. DNA for the CDR3: TGTGCCAGCAGCTTAGGGGGCTCTGGAAACACCATATATTTT.

The chain links TRBV9 to TRBJ1-1; D is uncertain. V was pared by 1 base and J by 1 base, with 8 bases between. The CDR3 contains 14 residues. CDR1 and CDR2 (germline): SGDLS, YYNGEE. CDR3 coding DNA: TGTGCCAGCAGCGTAAAACACCAGAACACTGAAGCTTTCTTT. Translating gives CASSVKHQNTEAFF.

The chain links TRBV30 to TRBJ1-1; a possible D gene is TRBD1 (6 bases). V shed 7 bases and J shed 4 bases, with 16 bases lying between them. The CDR3 runs 13 residues. Germline V gene data show CDR1 as GTSNPN and CDR2 as SVGIG (reference sequence). CDR3 protein: CAYAQGFGTEAFF. The CDR3 nucleotides read TGTGCCTACGCACAGGGTTTTGGCACTGAAGCTTTCTTT.